What follows are 8 T cell receptor beta chains derived from one specimen sequenced in a study of Ad26.COV2.S vaccination and SARS-CoV-2 variants. Treatment specified: about 20 received Ad26.COV2.S at low or high dose, single or two shots; roughly five received placebo; per-sample allocation not given. Collection of samples fell on day 63 after the first vaccine or placebo injection. Sequencing was performed with immunoSEQ multiplex PCR; in TCRdb, only in-frame clones are kept and a portion is missing. Among roughly 460,000 clones listed, about nine tenths were seen once. The source material was peripheral blood, sampled in a trial of Ad26.COV2.S vaccine versus placebo. The receptors here all came from a person between 18 and 59 years old who received the Ad26.COV2.S COVID-19 vaccine or a placebo.

The chain joins TRBV27 to TRBJ1-5, with D tentatively TRBD1 (6 bases). Between the trimmed V and J ends, which lost 3 bases and 5 bases, there was a span of 8 bases. The CDR3 spans 13 residues. CDR1 is MNHEY and CDR2 is SMNVEV in the germline V gene (reference sequence). DNA of the CDR3: TGTGCCAGCAGTTTCGGGGGGCATCAGCCCCAGCATTTT. This encodes CASSFGGHQPQHF.

V and J are TRBV6-1 and TRBJ2-4; D might be TRBD2 (5 bases). CDR3 length: 14 amino acids. V was pared by 2 bases and J by 0 bases, with 5 bases between. Germline CDR1 MNHNS, CDR2 SASEGT. Here the CDR3 reads CASSESGAKNIQYF. The CDR3 bases are TGTGCCAGCAGTGAAAGCGGAGCCAAAAACATTCAGTACTTC.

The chain carries TRBV9 and TRBJ1-2; no definite D call. CDR1 is SGDLS, CDR2 YYNGEE, per germline. The CDR3 is made up of 11 amino acids. Trimming cost V 7 bases and J 7 bases, with 11 bases left between them. CDR3 DNA sequence: TGTGCCAGCTGGGGAGCGGGTGGCTACACCTTC. This codes for CASWGAGGYTF. Full variable domain (remainder filled in from reference TRBV9 and TRBJ1-2): DSGVTQTPKHLITATGQRVTLRCSPRSGDLSVYWYQQSLDQGLQFLIQYYNGEERAKGNILERFSAQQFPDLHSELNLSSLELGDSALYFCASWGAGGYTFGSGTRLTVV.

The J gene is TRBJ1-1, the V gene TRBV4-3; 7 bases line up with TRBD1. CDR1 LGHNA and CDR2 YSLEER come from the germline V gene. The CDR3 spans 15 residues. Germline trimming cut 1 base from V and 6 bases from J; bases unmatched to any gene: 8. The CDR3 sequence is CASSQANRGWSEAFF. CDR3 DNA sequence: TGCGCCAGCAGCCAAGCTAACAGGGGCTGGTCTGAAGCTTTCTTT.

The chain has TRBV18 and TRBJ2-7, with D unclear. The V gene's germline CDR1 is KGHSH and CDR2 LQKENI. The V and J ends lost 1 base and 6 bases respectively, with 7 bases between them. This CDR3 has 12 amino acids. This CDR3 is CASSPQLSEQYF. In DNA form, the CDR3 reads TGTGCCAGCTCACCACAGTTATCCGAGCAGTACTTC.

CDR3 DNA sequence: TGTGCCAGCTCATCAGGGCCAACTAATGAAAAACTGTTTTTT. Translation gives CASSSGPTNEKLFF. This chain joins TRBV18 and TRBJ1-4; maybe TRBD1 (5 bases). This CDR3 region has 14 residues. Looked up from germline, CDR1 is KGHSH and CDR2 is LQKENI. V lost 5 bases and J 0 bases, leaving 7 bases between the germline ends.

The chain is built from TRBV7-9 and TRBJ1-2; TRBD1 aligns across 10 bases. J was trimmed by 4 bases and V by 10 bases; bases with no gene match: 6. This CDR3 is built from 13 residues. Germline CDR1 reads SEHNR; CDR2 reads FQNEAQ (reference sequence). The CDR3 protein is CATKTGGGYGYTF. CDR3 sequence (DNA): TGTGCCACCAAGACAGGGGGCGGCTATGGCTACACCTTC. The whole variable domain, filled in from reference TRBV7-9 and TRBJ1-2, reads DTGVSQNPRHKITKRGQNVTFRCDPISEHNRLYWYRQTLGQGPEFLTYFQNEAQLEKSRLLSDRFSAERPKGSFSTLEIQRTEQGDSAMYLCATKTGGGYGYTFGSGTRLTVV.

The chain links TRBV21-1 to TRBJ2-2; the table's D call TRBD1 went unverified against the DNA. TRBV21-1 is a recognized pseudogene. The CDR3 sequence is 14 residues long. In nucleotides, the CDR3 is TGTGCCAGCAGGGGTCAGGGTAACACCGGGGAGCTGTTTTTT. Translation: CASRGQGNTGELFF.